This TCR beta chain is drawn from a study of blood T cell repertoires in COVID-19. Study-level information: T cells, B-cell-depleted T cells, or PBMCs supplied cDNA or gDNA.

J lost 7 bases, V lost 8 bases, and 16 bases had no gene match. The CDR3 consists of 16 residues. CDR1 is SGHAT, CDR2 FQDESV, per germline (reference sequence). Original analysis: It was from reference gene primer amplification that nucleated cell counts were estimated. The method was immunoSEQ multiplex PCR; TCRdb's version includes in-frame clones alone and lacks a portion of them. D and trimming come from the DNA, and the V and J calls and clone size come from that table. The sample records about 120,000 clones, roughly four fifths being singletons. The receptor was isolated from a woman aged 50 to 65 with acute or convalescent COVID-19. Sequencing was performed on peripheral blood. The V gene is TRBV11-1, the J gene TRBJ2-2; the match to TRBD2 covers 7 bases. The CDR3 DNA follows: TGTGCCAGCCACCGGACAACGGGAGGAATGATCGGGGAGCTGTTTTTT. This codes for CASHRTTGGMIGELFF.